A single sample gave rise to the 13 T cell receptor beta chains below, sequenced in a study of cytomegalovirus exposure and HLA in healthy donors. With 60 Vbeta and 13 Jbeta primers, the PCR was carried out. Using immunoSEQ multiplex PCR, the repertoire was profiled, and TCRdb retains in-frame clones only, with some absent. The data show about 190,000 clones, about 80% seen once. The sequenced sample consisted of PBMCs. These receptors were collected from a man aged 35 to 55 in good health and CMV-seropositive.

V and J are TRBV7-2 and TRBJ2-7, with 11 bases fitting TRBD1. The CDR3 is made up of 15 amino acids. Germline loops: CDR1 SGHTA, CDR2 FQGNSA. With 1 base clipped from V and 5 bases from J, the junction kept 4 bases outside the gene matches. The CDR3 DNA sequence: TGTGCCAGCAGCTTAGGGACAGGGGGCTACAACGAGCAGTACTTC. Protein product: CASSLGTGGYNEQYF.

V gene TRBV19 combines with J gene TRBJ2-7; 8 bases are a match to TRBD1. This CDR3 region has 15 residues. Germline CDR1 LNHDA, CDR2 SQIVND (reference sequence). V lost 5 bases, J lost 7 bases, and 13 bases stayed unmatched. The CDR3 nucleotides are TGTGCCAGTAGTGGGGTTCCGGGACAGGCAGGGGAGCAGTACTTC. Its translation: CASSGVPGQAGEQYF.

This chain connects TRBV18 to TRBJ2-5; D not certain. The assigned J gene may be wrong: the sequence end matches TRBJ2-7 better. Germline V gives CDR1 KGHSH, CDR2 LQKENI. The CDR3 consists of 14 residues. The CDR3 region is CASSRTDTSYEQYF. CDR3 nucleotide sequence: TGTGCCAGCTCACGAACCGACACATCCTACGAGCAGTACTTC.

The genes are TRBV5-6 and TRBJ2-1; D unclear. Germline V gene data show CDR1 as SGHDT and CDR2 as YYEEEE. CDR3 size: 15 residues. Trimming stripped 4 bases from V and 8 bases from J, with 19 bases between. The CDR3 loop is CASSLEPIEVDEQFF. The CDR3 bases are TGTGCCAGCAGCCTGGAACCTATAGAAGTGGATGAGCAGTTCTTC.

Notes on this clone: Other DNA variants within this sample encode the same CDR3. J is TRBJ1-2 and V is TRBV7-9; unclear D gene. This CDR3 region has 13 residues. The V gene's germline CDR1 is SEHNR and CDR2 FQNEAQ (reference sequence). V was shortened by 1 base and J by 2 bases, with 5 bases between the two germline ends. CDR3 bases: TGTGCCAGCAGCTTAGGGCAGAACTATGGCTACACCTTC. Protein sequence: CASSLGQNYGYTF.

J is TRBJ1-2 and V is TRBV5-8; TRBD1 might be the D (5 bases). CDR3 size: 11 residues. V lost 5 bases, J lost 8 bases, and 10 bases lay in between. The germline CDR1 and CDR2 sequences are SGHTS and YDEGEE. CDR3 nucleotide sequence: TGTGCCAGCAGTCAGGGCCTAGGCTACACCTTC. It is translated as CASSQGLGYTF.

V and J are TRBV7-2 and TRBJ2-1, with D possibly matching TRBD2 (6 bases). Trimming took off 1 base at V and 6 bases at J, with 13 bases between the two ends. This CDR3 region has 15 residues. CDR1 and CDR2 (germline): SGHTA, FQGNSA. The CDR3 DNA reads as TGTGCCAGCAGCTTAGGGGCGGGGCCCACCAATGAGCAGTTCTTC. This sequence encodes CASSLGAGPTNEQFF.

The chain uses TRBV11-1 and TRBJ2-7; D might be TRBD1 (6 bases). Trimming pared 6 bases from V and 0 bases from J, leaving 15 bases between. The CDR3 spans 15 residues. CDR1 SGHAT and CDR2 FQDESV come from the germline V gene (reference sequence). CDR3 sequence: CASRYNRDNSYEQYF. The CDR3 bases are TGTGCCAGCAGATATAACCGGGACAACTCCTACGAGCAGTACTTC. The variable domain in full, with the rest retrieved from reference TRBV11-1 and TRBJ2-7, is EAEVAQSPRYKITEKSQAVAFWCDPISGHATLYWYRQILGQGPELLVQFQDESVVDDSQLPKDRFSAERLKGVDSTLKIQPAELGDSAMYLCASRYNRDNSYEQYFGPGTRLTVT.

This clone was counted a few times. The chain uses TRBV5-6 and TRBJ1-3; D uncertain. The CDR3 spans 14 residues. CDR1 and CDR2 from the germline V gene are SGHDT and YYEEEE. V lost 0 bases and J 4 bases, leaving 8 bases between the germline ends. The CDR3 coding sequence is TGTGCCAGCAGCTTGGACGTGAGGGGAAACACCATATATTTT. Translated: CASSLDVRGNTIYF.

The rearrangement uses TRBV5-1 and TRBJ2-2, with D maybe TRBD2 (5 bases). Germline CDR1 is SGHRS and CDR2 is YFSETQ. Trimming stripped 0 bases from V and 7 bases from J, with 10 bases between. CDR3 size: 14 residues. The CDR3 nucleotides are TGCGCCAGCAGCTTGGGTTTGAGGGACGGGGAGCTGTTTTTT. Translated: CASSLGLRDGELFF.

The CDR3 nucleotides read TGTGCCAGCAGCTTAACGGGGGCGTCTCGTGGCTACACCTTC. Its protein product is CASSLTGASRGYTF. The V and J genes are TRBV7-3 and TRBJ1-2; D perhaps matches TRBD1 (6 bases). Germline CDR1 SGHTA, CDR2 FQGTGA. The CDR3 spans 14 residues. The V gene lost 0 bases and the J gene lost 7 bases, with 12 bases spanning the gap. Looking up the rest from reference TRBV7-3 and TRBJ1-2 gives the full variable domain: GAGVSQTPSNKVTEKGKYVELRCDPISGHTALYWYRQSLGQGPEFLIYFQGTGAADDSGLPNDRFFAVRPEGSVSTLKIQRTERGDSAVYLCASSLTGASRGYTFGSGTRLTVV.

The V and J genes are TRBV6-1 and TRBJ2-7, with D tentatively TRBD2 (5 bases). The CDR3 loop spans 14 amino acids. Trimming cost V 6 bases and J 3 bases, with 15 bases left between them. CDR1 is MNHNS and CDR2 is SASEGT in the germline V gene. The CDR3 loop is CASSWSDWNYEQYF. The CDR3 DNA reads TGTGCCAGCAGCTGGTCGGACTGGAACTACGAGCAGTACTTC.

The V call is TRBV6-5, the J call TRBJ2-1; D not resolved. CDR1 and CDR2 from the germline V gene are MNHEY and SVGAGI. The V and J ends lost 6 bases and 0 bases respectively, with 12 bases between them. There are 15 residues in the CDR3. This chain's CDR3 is CASRTHRSSYNEQFF. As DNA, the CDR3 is TGTGCCAGCAGGACCCACAGAAGCTCCTACAATGAGCAGTTCTTC.